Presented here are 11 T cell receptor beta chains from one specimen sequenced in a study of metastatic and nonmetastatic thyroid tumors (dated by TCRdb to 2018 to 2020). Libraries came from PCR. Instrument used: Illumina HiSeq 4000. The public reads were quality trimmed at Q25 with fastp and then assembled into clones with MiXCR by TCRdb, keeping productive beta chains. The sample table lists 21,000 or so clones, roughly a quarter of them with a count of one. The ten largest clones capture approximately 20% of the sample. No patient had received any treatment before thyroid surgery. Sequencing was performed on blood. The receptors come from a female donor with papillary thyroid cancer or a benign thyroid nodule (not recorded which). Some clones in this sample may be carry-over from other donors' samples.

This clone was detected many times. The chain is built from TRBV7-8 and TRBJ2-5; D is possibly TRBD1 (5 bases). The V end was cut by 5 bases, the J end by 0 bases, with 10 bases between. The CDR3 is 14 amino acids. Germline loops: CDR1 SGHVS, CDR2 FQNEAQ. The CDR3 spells CASSPTANQETQYF. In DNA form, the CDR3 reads TGTGCCAGCAGCCCGACAGCGAACCAAGAGACCCAGTACTTC.

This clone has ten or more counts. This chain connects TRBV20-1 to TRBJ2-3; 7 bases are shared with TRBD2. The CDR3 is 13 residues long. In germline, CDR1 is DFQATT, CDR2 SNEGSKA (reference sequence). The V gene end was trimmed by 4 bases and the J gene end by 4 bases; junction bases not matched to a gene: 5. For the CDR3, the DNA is TGCAGTGCTACGGGGGGTAGCCCAGATACGCAGTATTTT. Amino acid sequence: CSATGGSPDTQYF.

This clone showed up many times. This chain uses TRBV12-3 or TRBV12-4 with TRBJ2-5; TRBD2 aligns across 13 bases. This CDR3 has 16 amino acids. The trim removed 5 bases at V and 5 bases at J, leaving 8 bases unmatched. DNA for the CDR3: TGTGCCAGCAGTCCCACCTCGACTAGCGGGAGGGAGACCCAGTACTTC. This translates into CASSPTSTSGRETQYF.

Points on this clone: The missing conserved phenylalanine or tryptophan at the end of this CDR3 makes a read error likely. CDR3 bases: TGTGCTAGTGGTTTGGTACTTGGCGAAACCTACTATGAGCAGTTCAGC. It codes for CASGLVLGETYYEQFS. The V gene is TRBV12-5, the J gene TRBJ2-1; D gene uncertain. CDR3 length: 16 amino acids. Germline loops: CDR1 LGHNT, CDR2 FRNRAP.

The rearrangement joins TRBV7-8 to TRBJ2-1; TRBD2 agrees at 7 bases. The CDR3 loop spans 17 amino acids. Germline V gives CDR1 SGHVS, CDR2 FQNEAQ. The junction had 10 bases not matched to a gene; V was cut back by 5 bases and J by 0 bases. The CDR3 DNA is TGTGCCAGCAGCCCGACTAGCCCCTTGAGCTCCTACAATGAGCAGTTCTTC. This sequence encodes CASSPTSPLSSYNEQFF.

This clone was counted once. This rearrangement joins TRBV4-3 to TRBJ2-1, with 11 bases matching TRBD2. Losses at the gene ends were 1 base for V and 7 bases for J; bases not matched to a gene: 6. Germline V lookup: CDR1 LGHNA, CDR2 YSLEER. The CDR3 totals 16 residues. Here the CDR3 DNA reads TGCGCCAGCAGCCAAGTCTGGACTAGCGGGCTTAATGAGCAGTTCTTC. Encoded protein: CASSQVWTSGLNEQFF.

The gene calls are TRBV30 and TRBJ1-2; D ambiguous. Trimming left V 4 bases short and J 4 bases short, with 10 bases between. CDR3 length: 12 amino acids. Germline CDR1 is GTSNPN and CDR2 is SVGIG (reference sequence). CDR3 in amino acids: CAWTRKGYGYTF. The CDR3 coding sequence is TGTGCCTGGACCCGTAAGGGCTATGGCTACACCTTC.

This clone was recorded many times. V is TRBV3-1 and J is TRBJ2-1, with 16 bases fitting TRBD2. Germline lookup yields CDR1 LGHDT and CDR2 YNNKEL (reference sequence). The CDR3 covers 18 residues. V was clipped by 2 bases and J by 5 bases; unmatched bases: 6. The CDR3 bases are TGTGCCAGCAGCCAACCGGGACTAGCGGGGGGGCTCCACAATGAGCAGTTCTTC. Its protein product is CASSQPGLAGGLHNEQFF.

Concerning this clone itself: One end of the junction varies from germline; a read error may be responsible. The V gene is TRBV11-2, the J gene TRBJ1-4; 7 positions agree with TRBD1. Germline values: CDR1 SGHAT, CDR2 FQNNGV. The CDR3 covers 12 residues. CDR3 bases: TGTGCCGGCAGCCGACAGGGCGAGGAACTGTTTTTT. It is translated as CAGSRQGEELFF.

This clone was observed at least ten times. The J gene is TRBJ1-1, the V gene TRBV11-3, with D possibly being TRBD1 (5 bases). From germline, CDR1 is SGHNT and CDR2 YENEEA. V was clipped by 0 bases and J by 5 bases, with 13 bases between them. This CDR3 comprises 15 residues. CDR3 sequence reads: CASSLDSRGVTEAFF. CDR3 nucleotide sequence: TGTGCCAGCAGCTTAGATAGTAGGGGAGTGACTGAAGCTTTCTTT.

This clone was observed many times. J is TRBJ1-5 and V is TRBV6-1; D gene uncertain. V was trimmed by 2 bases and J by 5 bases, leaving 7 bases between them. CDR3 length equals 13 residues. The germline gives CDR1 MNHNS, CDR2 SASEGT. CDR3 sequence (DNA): TGTGCCAGCAGTGAAAATTGGGATCAGCCCCAGCATTTT. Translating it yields CASSENWDQPQHF.